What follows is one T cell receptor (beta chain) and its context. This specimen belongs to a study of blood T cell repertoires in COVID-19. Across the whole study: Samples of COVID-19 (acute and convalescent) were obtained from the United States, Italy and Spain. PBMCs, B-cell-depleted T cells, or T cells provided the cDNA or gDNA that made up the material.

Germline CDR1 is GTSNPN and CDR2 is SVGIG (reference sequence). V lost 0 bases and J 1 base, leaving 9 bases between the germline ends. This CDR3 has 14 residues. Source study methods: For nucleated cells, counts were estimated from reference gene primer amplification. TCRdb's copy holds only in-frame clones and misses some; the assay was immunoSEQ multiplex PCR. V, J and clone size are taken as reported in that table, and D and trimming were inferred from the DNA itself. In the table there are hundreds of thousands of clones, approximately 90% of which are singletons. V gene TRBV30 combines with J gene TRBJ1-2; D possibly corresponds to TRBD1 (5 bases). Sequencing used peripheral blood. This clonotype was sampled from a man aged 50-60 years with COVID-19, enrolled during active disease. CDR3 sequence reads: CAWSVAGYNYGYTF. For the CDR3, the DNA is TGTGCCTGGAGTGTAGCAGGGTATAACTATGGCTACACCTTC. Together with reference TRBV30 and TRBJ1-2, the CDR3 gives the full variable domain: SQTIHQWPATLVQPVGSPLSLECTVEGTSNPNLYWYRQAAGRGLQLLFYSVGIGQISSEVPQNLSASRPQDRQFILSSKKLLLSDSGFYLCAWSVAGYNYGYTFGSGTRLTVV.